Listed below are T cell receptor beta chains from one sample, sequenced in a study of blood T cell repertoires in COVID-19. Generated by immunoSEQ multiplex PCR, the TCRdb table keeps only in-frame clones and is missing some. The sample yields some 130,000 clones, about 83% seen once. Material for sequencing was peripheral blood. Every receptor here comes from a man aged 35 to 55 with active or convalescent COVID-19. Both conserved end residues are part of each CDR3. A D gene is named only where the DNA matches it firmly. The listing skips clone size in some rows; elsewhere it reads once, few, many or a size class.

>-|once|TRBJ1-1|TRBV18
TGTGCCAGCTCACCGTTGGGACAAGCGAACACTGAAGCTTTCTTT
CASSPLGQANTEAFF
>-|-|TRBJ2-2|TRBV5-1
TGCGCCAGCAGCTTGAACCAGGGTGGCGGGGAGCTGTTTTTT
CASSLNQGGGELFF
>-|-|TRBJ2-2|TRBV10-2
TGCGCCAGCACCGGGAGGGACAGGGCCACCGGGGAGCTGTTTTTT
CASTGRDRATGELFF
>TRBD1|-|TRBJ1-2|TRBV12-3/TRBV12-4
TGTGCCAGCAGCGCGGGACAGGGCTATGGCTACACCTTC
CASSAGQGYGYTF
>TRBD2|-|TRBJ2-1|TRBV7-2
TGTGCCAGCAGCCCACCTGGGACTAGTGTAGGTGAGCAGTTCTTC
CASSPPGTSVGEQFF
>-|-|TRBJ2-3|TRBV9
TGTGCCAGCAGCGTAGCCCCAGGGGCCGTCACAGATACGCAGTATTTT
CASSVAPGAVTDTQYF
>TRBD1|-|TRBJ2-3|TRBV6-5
TGTGCCAGCAGTTACGGAGGGACAGGGACAGATACGCAGTATTTT
CASSYGGTGTDTQYF
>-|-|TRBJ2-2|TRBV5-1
TGCGCCAGCAGCTTGGCCACAGCCACCGGGGAGCTGTTTTTT
CASSLATATGELFF
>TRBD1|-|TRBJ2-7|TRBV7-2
TGTGCCAGCAGCCCCCGACAGGGTGCATACGAGCAGTACTTC
CASSPRQGAYEQYF
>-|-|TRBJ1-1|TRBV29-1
TGCAGCGTTGAAGTTAGGGGGTTGCGGACTGAAGCTTTCTTT
CSVEVRGLRTEAFF
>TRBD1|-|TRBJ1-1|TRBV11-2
TGTGCCAGCAGCTCACAGGGGGCCACTGAAGCTTTCTTT
CASSSQGATEAFF
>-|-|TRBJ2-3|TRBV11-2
TGTGCCAGCAGCTCCCCGAGCCAGGGCACAGATACGCAGTATTTT
CASSSPSQGTDTQYF
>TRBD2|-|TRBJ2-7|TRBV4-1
TGCGCCAGCAGCCAAGATCGGGGGGACGAGCAGTACTTC
CASSQDRGDEQYF
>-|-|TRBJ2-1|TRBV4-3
TGCGCCAGCAGCCAAGAAGGACAAACTAAATCTGAGCAGTTCTTC
CASSQEGQTKSEQFF
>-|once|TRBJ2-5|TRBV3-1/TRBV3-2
TGTGCCAGCAGCCAAGCCGTTGAGACCCAGTACTTC
CASSQAVETQYF
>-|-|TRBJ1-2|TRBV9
TGTGCGAGCGGGGGCAGGGGCTACACCTTC
CASGGRGYTF
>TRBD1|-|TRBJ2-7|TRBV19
TGTGCCAGTAGTCACCCTCCTACAGGGGAATGGCAGTACTTC
CASSHPPTGEWQYF
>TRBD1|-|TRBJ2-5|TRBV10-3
TGTGCCATCAGGGACAGGGGTGGGACCCAAGAGACCCAGTACTTC
CAIRDRGGTQETQYF
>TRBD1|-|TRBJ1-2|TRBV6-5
TGTGCCAGCAGTACCCGGACAGGGAGTAATGGCTACACCTTC
CASSTRTGSNGYTF
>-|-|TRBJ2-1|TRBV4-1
TGCGCCAGCAGCGGGACTCACGAGACCTACAATGAGCAGTTCTTC
CASSGTHETYNEQFF
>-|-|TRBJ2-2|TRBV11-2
TGTGCCAGCAGCTTAGAGGGGGGTAACACCGGGGAGCTGTTTTTT
CASSLEGGNTGELFF
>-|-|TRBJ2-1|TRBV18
TGTGCCAGCTCGGCGGGGAGAGACAATGAGCAGTTCTTC
CASSAGRDNEQFF
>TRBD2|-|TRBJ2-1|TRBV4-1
TGCGCCAGCAGCCAACCAGGACTAGTCTATGAGCAGTTCTTC
CASSQPGLVYEQFF
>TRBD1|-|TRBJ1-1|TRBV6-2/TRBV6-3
TGTGCCAGCAGCCGACAGGGGGTGGGTACTGAAGCTTTCTTT
CASSRQGVGTEAFF
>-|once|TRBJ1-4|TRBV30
TGTGCCTGTACTCCCCCGTTGGATGAAAAACTGTTTTTT
CACTPPLDEKLFF